This TCR beta chain originates from a study of beta chain features in type 1 diabetes. Study-wide points: People with Type 1 diabetes carried modestly yet significantly shorter TCRB CDR3s in all four CD4+ subsets.

Every bit of the isolated RNA underwent reverse transcription, so sequencing read expressed TCRB transcripts. Only in-frame clones appear in the TCRdb table, and some are missing; sequencing was by immunoSEQ multiplex PCR. The repertoire includes about 260,000 clones, just over 20% of them detected once, and 0.028% sits in the top ten. The V gene's germline CDR1 is LNHDA and CDR2 SQIVND (reference sequence). V lost 6 bases, J lost 2 bases, and 3 bases stayed unmatched. This CDR3 is 15 amino acids long. A remark on this clone: The antigen remains undetermined.

The J gene is TRBJ2-1, the V gene TRBV19, with TRBD2 matching over 11 bases. Sequencing used naive CD4+ T cells from blood. This TCR was recovered from a woman aged 40 to 55 with type 1 diabetes. The CDR3 reads CASSSGLAAYNEQFF. The CDR3 bases are TGTGCCAGTAGCTCGGGACTAGCGGCCTACAATGAGCAGTTCTTC.